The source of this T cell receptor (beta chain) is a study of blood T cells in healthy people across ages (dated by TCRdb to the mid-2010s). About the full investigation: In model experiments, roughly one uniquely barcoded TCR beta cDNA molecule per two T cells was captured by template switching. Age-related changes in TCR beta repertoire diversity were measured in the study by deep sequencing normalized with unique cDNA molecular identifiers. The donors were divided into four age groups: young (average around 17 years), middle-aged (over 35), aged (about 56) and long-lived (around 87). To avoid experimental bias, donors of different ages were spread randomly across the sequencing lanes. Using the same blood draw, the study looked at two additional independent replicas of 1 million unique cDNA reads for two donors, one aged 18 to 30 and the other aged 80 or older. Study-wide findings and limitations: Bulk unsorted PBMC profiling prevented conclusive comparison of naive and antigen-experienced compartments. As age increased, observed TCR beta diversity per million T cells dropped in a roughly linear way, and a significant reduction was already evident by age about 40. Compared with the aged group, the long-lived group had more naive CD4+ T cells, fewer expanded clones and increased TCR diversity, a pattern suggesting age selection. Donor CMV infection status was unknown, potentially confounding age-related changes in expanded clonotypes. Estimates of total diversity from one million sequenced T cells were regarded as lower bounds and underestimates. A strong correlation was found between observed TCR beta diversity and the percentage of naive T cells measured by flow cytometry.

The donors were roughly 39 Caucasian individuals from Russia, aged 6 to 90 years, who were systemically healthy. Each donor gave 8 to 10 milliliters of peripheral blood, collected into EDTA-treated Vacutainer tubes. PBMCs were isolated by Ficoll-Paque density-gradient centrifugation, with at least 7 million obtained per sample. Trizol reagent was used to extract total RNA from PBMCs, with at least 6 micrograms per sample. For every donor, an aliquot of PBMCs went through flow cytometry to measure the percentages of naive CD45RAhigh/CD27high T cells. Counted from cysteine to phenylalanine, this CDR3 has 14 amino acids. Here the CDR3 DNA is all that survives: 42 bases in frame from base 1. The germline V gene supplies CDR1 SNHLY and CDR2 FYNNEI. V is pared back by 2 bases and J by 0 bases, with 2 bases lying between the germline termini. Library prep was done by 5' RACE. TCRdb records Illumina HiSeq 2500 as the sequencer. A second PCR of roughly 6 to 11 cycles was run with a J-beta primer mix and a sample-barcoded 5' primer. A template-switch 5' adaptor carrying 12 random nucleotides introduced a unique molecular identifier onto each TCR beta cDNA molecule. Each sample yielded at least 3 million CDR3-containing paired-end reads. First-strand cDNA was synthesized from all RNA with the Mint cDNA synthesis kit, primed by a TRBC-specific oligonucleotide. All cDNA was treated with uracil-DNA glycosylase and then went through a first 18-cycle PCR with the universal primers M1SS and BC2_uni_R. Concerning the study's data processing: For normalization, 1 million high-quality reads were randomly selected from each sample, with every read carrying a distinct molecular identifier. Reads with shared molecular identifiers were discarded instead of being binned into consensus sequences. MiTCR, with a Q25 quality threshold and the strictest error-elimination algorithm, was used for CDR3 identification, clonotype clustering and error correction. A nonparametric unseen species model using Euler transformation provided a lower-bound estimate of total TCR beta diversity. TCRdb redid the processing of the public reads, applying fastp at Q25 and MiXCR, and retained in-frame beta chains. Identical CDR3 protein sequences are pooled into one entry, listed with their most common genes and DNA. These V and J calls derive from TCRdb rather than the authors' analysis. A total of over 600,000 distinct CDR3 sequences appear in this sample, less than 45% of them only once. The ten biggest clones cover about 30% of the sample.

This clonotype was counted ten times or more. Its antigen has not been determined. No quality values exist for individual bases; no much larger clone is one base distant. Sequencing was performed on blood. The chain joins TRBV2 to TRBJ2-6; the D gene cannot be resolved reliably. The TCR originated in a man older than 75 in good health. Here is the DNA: TGTGCCAGCAGTGAAAGCTCTGGGGCCAACGTCCTGACTTTC. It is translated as CASSESSGANVLTF.